Each of the 17 T cell receptor beta chains below was sequenced from the same sample in a study of blood T cell repertoires in COVID-19. Method: immunoSEQ multiplex PCR; TCRdb's copy keeps in-frame clones and lacks some. The sample lists 200,000 to 300,000 clones; approximately 90% were seen once. The sample consisted of peripheral blood. The origin of the receptors is a woman in her thirties or forties who had recovered from COVID-19.

This chain connects TRBV19 to TRBJ2-2, with 14 bases matching TRBD2. Germline values: CDR1 LNHDA, CDR2 SQIVND (reference sequence). The CDR3 loop spans 19 amino acids. V shed 4 bases and J 5 bases; nucleotides not matched to a gene: 12. The CDR3 nucleotides are TGTGCCAGTAGTAGGCAAGCCGGGACTAGCGGGAGTTATACCGGGGAGCTGTTTTTT. Its protein is CASSRQAGTSGSYTGELFF.

J is TRBJ2-1 and V is TRBV18; 8 bases align to TRBD2. The CDR3 is 15 amino acids. The ends lost 3 bases at V and 8 bases at J; junction bases unmatched: 9. The V gene's germline CDR1 is KGHSH and CDR2 LQKENI. This chain's CDR3 is CASSPPGLGGDEQFF. In DNA, the CDR3 is TGTGCCAGCTCACCCCCGGGACTAGGAGGTGATGAGCAGTTCTTC.

The V call is TRBV6-2 or TRBV6-3, the J call TRBJ1-1, with D unclear. This CDR3 region has 13 residues. Trimming removed 0 bases at V and 2 bases at J, with 4 bases between. Germline assignment: CDR1 MNHEY and CDR2 SVGEGT. CDR3 region: CASSYSVNTEAFF. CDR3 bases: TGTGCCAGCAGTTACTCCGTAAACACTGAAGCTTTCTTT.

The chain carries TRBV6-6 and TRBJ2-7; TRBD1 matches 10 bases. The V and J ends lost 6 bases and 3 bases, in that order; junction bases with no gene match: 5. Germline-derived CDR1 and CDR2 are MNHNY and SVGAGI (reference sequence). This CDR3 spans 14 amino acids. The CDR3 bases are TGTGCCAGCAGAGCCGGGACAGGGGTCTACGAGCAGTACGTC. This gives the protein CASRAGTGVYEQYV.

The CDR3 here is CASSQEWGGLGRAPYEQYF. Written as DNA, the CDR3 is TGTGCCAGCAGCCAAGAATGGGGGGGGTTGGGGCGAGCCCCTTACGAGCAGTACTTC. The gene calls are TRBV4-2 and TRBJ2-7, with 7 nucleotides matching TRBD2. V lost 0 bases and J lost 4; bases outside the gene matches: 18. The germline V gene has CDR1 LGHNA and CDR2 YNFKEQ. The CDR3 is 19 residues long.

This clone occurred once. The chain links TRBV10-3 to TRBJ2-6; TRBD2 agrees at 8 bases. CDR1 and CDR2 (germline): ENHRY, SYGVKD. Trimming took 2 bases from V and 0 from J; bases not matched to a gene: 12. CDR3 length: 20 residues. This CDR3 is CAISEGGASGQRSGANVLTF. The CDR3 bases are TGTGCCATCAGTGAGGGGGGGGCTAGCGGGCAGCGCTCTGGGGCCAACGTCCTGACTTTC.

The J gene is TRBJ1-2, the V gene TRBV25-1; a possible D gene is TRBD1 (5 bases). The CDR3 length is 14 residues. Trimming removed 1 base at V and 0 bases at J, with 6 bases between. Per the germline V gene, CDR1 is MGHDK and CDR2 is SYGVNS. The CDR3, as DNA: TGTGCCAGCAGTGAATGGGGGGCTAACTATGGCTACACCTTC. Residues: CASSEWGANYGYTF.

The chain has TRBV6-5 and TRBJ2-1; maybe TRBD1 (6 bases). Germline CDR1 reads MNHEY; CDR2 reads SVGAGI. The CDR3 spans 16 residues. Trimming removed 2 bases at V and 9 bases at J, with 20 bases between. CDR3 protein: CASSYPGTTPRGEQFF. The CDR3 bases are TGTGCCAGCAGTTACCCAGGGACAACCCCTAGGGGTGAGCAGTTCTTC.

This chain uses TRBV29-1 with TRBJ1-2; a weak D match, TRBD1 (5 bases). The germline V gene has CDR1 SQVTM and CDR2 ANQGSEA. The CDR3 has 14 amino acids. V was pared by 4 bases and J by 0 bases, with 12 bases between. CDR3 sequence reads: CSVAQGPTNYGYTF. The CDR3 DNA sequence: TGCAGCGTTGCGCAGGGCCCTACTAACTATGGCTACACCTTC.

The chain couples TRBV5-1 to TRBJ2-1; 7 bases line up with TRBD1. With 1 base clipped from V and 2 bases from J, the junction kept 9 bases outside the gene matches. There are 17 residues in the CDR3. CDR1 and CDR2 from the germline V gene are SGHRS and YFSETQ. The CDR3 DNA reads as TGCGCCAGCAGCTTGACGACCACAGGGGTTCCCTACAATGAGCAGTTCTTC. Protein: CASSLTTTGVPYNEQFF. Using reference TRBV5-1 and TRBJ2-1 for the parts outside the CDR3, the full variable domain is KAGVTQTPRYLIKTRGQQVTLSCSPISGHRSVSWYQQTPGQGLQFLFEYFSETQRNKGNFPGRFSGRQFSNSRSEMNVSTLELGDSALYLCASSLTTTGVPYNEQFFGPGTRLTVL.

This sequence joins TRBV27 and TRBJ1-1, with unresolved D. In germline, CDR1 is MNHEY, CDR2 SMNVEV (reference sequence). Trimming shortened V by 5 bases and J by 11 bases, and 21 bases separated the two germline ends. CDR3 size: 14 residues. Here the CDR3 reads CASSPPGRPAGAFF. The CDR3, as DNA: TGTGCCAGCAGTCCTCCCGGACGGCCAGCGGGCGCTTTCTTT.

The chain uses TRBV6-5 and TRBJ1-2, with 9 positions matching TRBD1. The length of the CDR3 is 16 residues. Germline CDR1 and CDR2: MNHEY and SVGAGI. The V and J ends lost 2 bases and 4 bases, in that order; junction bases with no gene match: 8. The CDR3 here is CASSYPPGQGFYGYTF. The CDR3 DNA reads TGTGCCAGCAGTTACCCCCCCGGACAGGGGTTCTATGGCTACACCTTC.

This clone was found once. The chain is built from TRBV7-2 and TRBJ2-1, with 7 bases fitting TRBD2. The V gene's germline CDR1 is SGHTA and CDR2 FQGNSA. V shed 5 bases and J 0 bases; nucleotides not matched to a gene: 7. The CDR3 loop spans 16 amino acids. This chain's CDR3 is CASSTVGGSSYNEQFF. In nucleotides, the CDR3 is TGTGCCAGCAGCACCGTGGGCGGGAGCTCCTACAATGAGCAGTTCTTC.

The V call is TRBV3-1 (or the pseudogene TRBV3-2), the J call TRBJ1-2; D perhaps matches TRBD1 (5 bases). Trimming removed 1 base from V and 3 bases from J, with 12 bases in between. The CDR3 spans 15 residues. The germline gives CDR1 LGHDT, CDR2 YNNKEL (reference sequence). CDR3 sequence reads: CASSQGPTAYYGYTF. CDR3 nucleotides: TGTGCCAGCAGCCAAGGCCCGACAGCCTACTATGGCTACACCTTC.

The chain employs TRBV2 and TRBJ2-7; tentatively, D is TRBD1 (7 bases). The CDR3 is 12 residues long. Germline V CDR1 and CDR2: SNHLY, FYNNEI. CDR3 sequence (DNA): TGTGCCAGCACCTCAGGGGGGACGGAACAGCACGTC. Protein product: CASTSGGTEQHV.

V and J are TRBV4-3 and TRBJ1-2, with D perhaps TRBD1 (5 bases). Germline CDR1 and CDR2: LGHNA and YSLEER. Trimming removed 4 bases from V and 3 bases from J, with 15 bases in between. CDR3 length: 15 residues. The CDR3 DNA sequence: TGCGCCAGCAGCCCCGGGGGAGGGGACTACTATGGCTACACCTTC. It is translated as CASSPGGGDYYGYTF.

The chain combines TRBV5-4 with TRBJ2-5; D is possibly TRBD2 (6 bases). Germline CDR1 reads SGHNT; CDR2 reads YYREEE (reference sequence). This CDR3 has 15 residues. V lost 4 bases to trimming and J lost 4 bases, with 17 bases between them. The CDR3 here is CASSPASGVGETQYF. CDR3 bases: TGTGCCAGCAGCCCGGCGTCGGGAGTGGGAGAGACCCAGTACTTC.